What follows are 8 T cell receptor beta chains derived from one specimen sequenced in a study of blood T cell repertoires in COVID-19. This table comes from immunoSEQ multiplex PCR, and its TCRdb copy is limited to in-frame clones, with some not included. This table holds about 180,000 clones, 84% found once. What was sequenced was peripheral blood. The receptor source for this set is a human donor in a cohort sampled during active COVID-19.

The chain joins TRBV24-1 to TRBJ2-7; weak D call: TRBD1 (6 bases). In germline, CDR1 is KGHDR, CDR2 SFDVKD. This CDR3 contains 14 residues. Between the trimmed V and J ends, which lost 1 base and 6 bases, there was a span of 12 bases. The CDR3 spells CATSDFTGSGEQYF. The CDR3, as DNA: TGTGCCACCAGTGATTTTACAGGGAGTGGCGAGCAGTACTTC.

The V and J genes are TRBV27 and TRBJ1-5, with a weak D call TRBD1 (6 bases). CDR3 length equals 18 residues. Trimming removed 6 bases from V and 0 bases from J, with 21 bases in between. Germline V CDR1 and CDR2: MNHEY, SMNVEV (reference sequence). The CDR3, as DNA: TGTGCCAGCAGAACATCGGGACAAGATCGATATAGCAATCAGCCCCAGCATTTT. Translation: CASRTSGQDRYSNQPQHF.

DNA for the CDR3: TGTGCCACCAGCGCCTCACACGCTGGAAACACCATATATTTT. Translating it yields CATSASHAGNTIYF. The gene calls are TRBV15 and TRBJ1-3; D gene unclear. The germline V gene has CDR1 LNHNV and CDR2 YYDKDF (reference sequence). V lost 5 bases to trimming and J lost 2 bases, with 10 bases between them. This CDR3 is built from 14 residues.

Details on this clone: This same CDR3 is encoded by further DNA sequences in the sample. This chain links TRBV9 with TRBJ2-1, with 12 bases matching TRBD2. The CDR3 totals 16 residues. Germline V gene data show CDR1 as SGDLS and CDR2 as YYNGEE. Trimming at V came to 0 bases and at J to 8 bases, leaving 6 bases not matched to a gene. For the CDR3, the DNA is TGTGCCAGCAGCGTAGCTCCTAGCGGGGGGGCCTATGAGCAGTTCTTC. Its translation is CASSVAPSGGAYEQFF.

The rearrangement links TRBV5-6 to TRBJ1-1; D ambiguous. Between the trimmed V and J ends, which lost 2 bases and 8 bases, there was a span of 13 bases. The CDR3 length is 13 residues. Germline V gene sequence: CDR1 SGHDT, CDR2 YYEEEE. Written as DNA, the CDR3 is TGTGCCAGCAGCTTTGGTACGGGAGGCGAAGCTTTCTTT. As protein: CASSFGTGGEAFF. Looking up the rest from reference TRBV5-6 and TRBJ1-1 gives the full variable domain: DAGVTQSPTHLIKTRGQQVTLRCSPKSGHDTVSWYQQALGQGPQFIFQYYEEEERQRGNFPDRFSGHQFPNYSSELNVNALLLGDSALYLCASSFGTGGEAFFGQGTRLTVV.

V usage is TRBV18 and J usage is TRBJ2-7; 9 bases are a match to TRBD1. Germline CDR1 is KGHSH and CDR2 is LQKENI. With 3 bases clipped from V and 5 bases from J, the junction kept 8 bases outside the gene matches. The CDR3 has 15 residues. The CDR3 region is CASSPGGTGRDEQYF. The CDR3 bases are TGTGCCAGCTCACCCGGCGGGACAGGGAGAGACGAGCAGTACTTC.

The CDR3 DNA reads TGTGCCAGCAGCCAAGATTACGATAAGGGGGTCCCAGATACGCAGTATTTT. Translation gives CASSQDYDKGVPDTQYF. The V and J genes are TRBV3-1 (or the pseudogene TRBV3-2) and TRBJ2-3; possible D gene TRBD1, 6 bases. Germline V lookup: CDR1 LGHDT, CDR2 YNNKEL (reference sequence). Trimming removed 0 bases at V and 4 bases at J, with 17 bases between. The CDR3 sequence is 17 residues long.

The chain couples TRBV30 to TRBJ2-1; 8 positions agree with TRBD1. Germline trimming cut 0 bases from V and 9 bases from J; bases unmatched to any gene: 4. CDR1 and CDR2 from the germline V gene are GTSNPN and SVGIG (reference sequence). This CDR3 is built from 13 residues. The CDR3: CAWSVRDRSEQFF. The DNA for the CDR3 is TGTGCCTGGAGTGTCCGGGACAGGAGTGAGCAGTTCTTC.